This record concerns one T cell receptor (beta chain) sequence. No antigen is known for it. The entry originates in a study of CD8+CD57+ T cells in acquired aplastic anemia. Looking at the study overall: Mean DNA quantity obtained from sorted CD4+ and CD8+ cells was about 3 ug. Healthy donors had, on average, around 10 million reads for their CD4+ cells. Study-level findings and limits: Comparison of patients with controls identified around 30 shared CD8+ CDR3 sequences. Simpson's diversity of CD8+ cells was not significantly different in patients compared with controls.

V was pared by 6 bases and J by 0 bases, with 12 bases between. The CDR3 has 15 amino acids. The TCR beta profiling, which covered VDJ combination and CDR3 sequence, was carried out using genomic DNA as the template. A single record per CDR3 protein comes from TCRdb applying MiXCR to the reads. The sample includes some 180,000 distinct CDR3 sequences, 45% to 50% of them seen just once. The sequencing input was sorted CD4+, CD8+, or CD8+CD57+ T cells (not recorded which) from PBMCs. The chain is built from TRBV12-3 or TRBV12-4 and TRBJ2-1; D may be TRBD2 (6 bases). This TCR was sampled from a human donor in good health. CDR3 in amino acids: CASRPRGNSYNEQFF. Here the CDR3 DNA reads TGTGCCAGCAGACCCCGGGGGAACTCCTACAATGAGCAGTTCTTC.